The clone carrying this T cell receptor beta chain was detected many times. Its antigen is still unknown. This specimen comes from a study of breast tumors, draining lymph nodes, adjacent tissues. Broader study findings: Tumor T cell lymph node origin was a supported hypothesis, not proven. Data fit most tumor T cells coming from lymph node, expanding in tumor. Compared with basal-like, luminal-like tumors shared significantly more repertoire with nontumor tissue. Tumors had less TCR diversity than lymph nodes, more than nontumor tissue.

TCRdb independently ran MiXCR on the multiplex PCR reads; one entry per CDR3 protein. The data show about 200,000 distinct CDR3 sequences, around a third seen once. Germline V gene data show CDR1 as LGHDT and CDR2 as YNNKEL (reference sequence). The CDR3 is 16 amino acids. Trimming shortened V by 3 bases and J by 0 bases, and 12 bases separated the two germline ends. The lymph nodes were axillary draining lymph nodes from breast cancer patients. This sequence was found in a female donor with breast cancer. Some clones in this sample may be carry-over from other donors' samples. Source material: axillary lymph node tissue. The chain joins TRBV3-1 to TRBJ2-1; possibly TRBD2 for D (5 bases). The CDR3 DNA sequence: TGTGCCAGCAGCCAGTATCGGACTGGCTCCTACAATGAGCAGTTCTTC. Its translation: CASSQYRTGSYNEQFF.